This T cell receptor (beta chain) stems from a study of identical twins. All donors were healthy, and all were Caucasian. CDR1 and CDR2 (germline): MDHEN, SYDVKM. The CDR3 has 13 amino acids. Trimming shortened V by 4 bases and J by 4 bases, and 9 bases separated the two germline ends. Study-wide results and limits: Zero-insertion analyses might be partly confounded by invariant T cells like MAIT and iNKT. For cord blood, abundant beta clonotypes had fewer insertions, unlike memory repertoires, which showed none.

A universal primer site arose from template switching, and cDNA bore unique molecular identifiers. TCRdb called the 5' RACE reads again in MiXCR, with one record for every CDR3 protein. The table has some 710,000 distinct CDR3 sequences, around 6% seen once. Worth noting for this clonotype: Antigen specificity is unknown.

The TCR was taken from a man aged 18 to 35 in good health. What was sequenced was naive T cells sorted from blood. This chain links TRBV28 with TRBJ2-3, with a weak D call TRBD2 (6 bases). In DNA form, the CDR3 reads TGTGCCAGCAGTTGGGACTTCCCAGATACGCAGTATTTT. Amino acids: CASSWDFPDTQYF.